Listed here are 22 T cell receptor beta chains from one sample, sequenced in a study of regulatory T cells in long-lasting Graves disease (dated by TCRdb to about 2021). The library was built by means of multiplex PCR. Instrument on record: Illumina HiSeq 4000. TCR beta libraries were built with iRepertoire HTBI primers and Arm-PCR amplification of CDR3 regions. TCRdb applied fastp at Q25 and MiXCR to the public reads, then kept only in-frame beta chains. Rows matching on CDR3 protein sequence are summarized as one entry with the most common DNA and genes. This sample gives just over 600,000 distinct CDR3 sequences in total; around 17% of them show up just once. About 17% of the sample is in the top ten clones. The time point label for this specimen denotes: newly diagnosed GD, antithyroid drugs for less than 3 months. For both TCR sequencing and RNA sequencing, RNA was extracted from PBMCs using TRIzol.

The same data also went into a second study, on T cells in Graves' hyperthyroidism and ophthalmopathy.

The starting material was peripheral blood mononuclear cells (PBMCs), obtained at new diagnosis, from a patient treated with antithyroid drugs. These receptor sequences come from a woman in her 30s with Graves disease. Donor details come from another sample of the same person, matched by shared clones.

On this clonotype: This may arise from a read error, as a much more abundant clone is one base away. The conserved final phenylalanine or tryptophan is absent from the CDR3, which likely points to a read error. The chain recombines TRBV30 with TRBJ2-5; TRBD2 matches at 12 bases. V lost 4 bases, J lost 4 bases, and 1 base stayed unmatched. Germline V gene data show CDR1 as GTSNPN and CDR2 as SVGIG (reference sequence). The CDR3 consists of 13 residues. The DNA of the CDR3 is TGTGCCTGGATGGGACTAGCGGGAGAGACCCAGTACCTC. Translating gives CAWMGLAGETQYL.

This clonotype was observed many times. The CDR3 nucleotides read TGTGCCAGCAGTGAAGAGATGAACACTGAAGCTTTCTTT. Its protein product is CASSEEMNTEAFF. V and J are TRBV2 and TRBJ1-1; D unresolved. Germline V gives CDR1 SNHLY, CDR2 FYNNEI. V lost 1 base, J lost 0 bases, and 3 bases lay in between. The CDR3 loop spans 13 amino acids.

This clonotype was counted only a few times. The V call is TRBV12-3 or TRBV12-4, the J call TRBJ1-1, with D unclear. Trimming cost V 8 bases and J 4 bases, with 8 bases left between them. The CDR3 is 11 residues long. The CDR3 spells CASRTGTEAFF. The CDR3 bases are TGTGCCAGCCGGACCGGCACTGAAGCTTTCTTT.

The V gene is TRBV5-1, the J gene TRBJ1-2; D perhaps matches TRBD1 (5 bases). Between the trimmed V and J ends, which lost 0 bases and 5 bases, there was a span of 14 bases. The CDR3 has 15 amino acids. Germline V lookup: CDR1 SGHRS, CDR2 YFSETQ. Written as DNA, the CDR3 is TGCGCCAGCAGCTTGGATGGGGGAATGGGGTATGGCTACACCTTC. It specifies CASSLDGGMGYGYTF.

The rearrangement links TRBV10-3 to TRBJ1-2; unclear D gene. The CDR3 totals 14 residues. Deletions cut 2 bases from V and 6 bases from J, with 13 bases between. Looked up from germline, CDR1 is ENHRY and CDR2 is SYGVKD. The DNA of the CDR3 is TGTGCCATCAGTGAGGACACAGCTATTCATGGCTACACCTTC. Translating gives CAISEDTAIHGYTF.

The count of this clonotype is one. This rearrangement joins TRBV27 to TRBJ2-7, with TRBD1 matching 7 bases. CDR1 is MNHEY, CDR2 SMNVEV, per germline (reference sequence). The CDR3 is made up of 16 amino acids. J was trimmed by 0 bases and V by 1 base; bases with no gene match: 6. CDR3 nucleotides: TGTGCCAGCAGTTTATTGAGCAGGGGGAGCTCCTACGAGCAGTACTTC. The encoded protein is CASSLLSRGSSYEQYF.

The count of this clonotype is one. V and J are TRBV20-1 and TRBJ2-7; TRBD2 aligns across 8 bases. The trim removed 3 bases at V and 13 bases at J, leaving 11 bases unmatched. Germline V gives CDR1 DFQATT, CDR2 SNEGSKA (reference sequence). The CDR3 loop spans 12 amino acids. CDR3 region: CSARWGTSEYYF. For the CDR3, the DNA is TGCAGTGCTAGGTGGGGGACTAGTGAATACTACTTC.

This clonotype has at least ten counts. The chain links TRBV27 to TRBJ2-7; a weak D match, TRBD1 (5 bases). The CDR3 sequence is 12 residues long. Germline V gene sequence: CDR1 MNHEY, CDR2 SMNVEV (reference sequence). V was trimmed by 9 bases and J by 2 bases, leaving 11 bases between them. This CDR3 reads CARGRGPYEQYF. CDR3 DNA sequence: TGTGCCAGGGGTAGGGGCCCCTACGAGCAGTACTTC.

There are a few counts of this clonotype. This chain connects TRBV24-1 to TRBJ2-3, with 8 bases fitting TRBD2. The CDR3 sequence is 13 residues long. The junction had 2 bases not matched to a gene; V was cut back by 9 bases and J by 1 base. The germline gives CDR1 KGHDR, CDR2 SFDVKD. Here the CDR3 reads CATGAGGTDTQYF. In nucleotides, the CDR3 is TGTGCCACCGGAGCGGGGGGCACAGATACGCAGTATTTT.

This clonotype was counted at least ten times. This chain connects TRBV30 to TRBJ1-1; a possible D gene is TRBD1 (5 bases). The CDR3 spans 12 residues. Per the germline V gene, CDR1 is GTSNPN and CDR2 is SVGIG (reference sequence). Trimming shortened V by 2 bases and J by 5 bases, and 9 bases separated the two germline ends. CDR3 in DNA: TGTGCCTGGAGTCGGGACTGGACTGAAGCTTTCTTT. This sequence encodes CAWSRDWTEAFF.

This clonotype was observed at least ten times. CDR3 protein: CASSSPRGREGRYEQYF. DNA of the CDR3: TGTGCCAGCAGTTCCCCCAGGGGGCGGGAGGGACGCTACGAGCAGTACTTC. V usage is TRBV28 and J usage is TRBJ2-7, with D possibly matching TRBD2 (9 bases). Germline-derived CDR1 and CDR2 are MDHEN and SYDVKM. V lost 4 bases, J lost 3 bases, and 22 bases lay in between. The CDR3 consists of 17 residues.

This clonotype came up many times. This chain connects TRBV6-1 to TRBJ2-5; 8 nucleotides match TRBD2. This CDR3 has 16 residues. Looked up from germline, CDR1 is MNHNS and CDR2 is SASEGT. Trimming removed 7 bases from V and 2 bases from J; junction bases left unmatched: 12. The CDR3 sequence: CASNRRAGVGQETQYF. In DNA form, the CDR3 reads TGTGCCAGCAATCGTCGAGCGGGAGTGGGACAAGAGACCCAGTACTTC.

This clonotype was found many times. V gene TRBV29-1 combines with J gene TRBJ2-1; no clear D. Germline V gene data show CDR1 as SQVTM and CDR2 as ANQGSEA. The ends were cut back, 3 bases at V and 7 bases at J, with 13 bases in the middle. CDR3 length equals 13 residues. Here the CDR3 reads CSVDEPWGNEQFF. CDR3 nucleotides: TGCAGCGTTGATGAACCCTGGGGAAATGAGCAGTTCTTC.

This clonotype was counted a few times. The rearrangement uses TRBV20-1 and TRBJ1-4, with 10 bases fitting TRBD1. The germline V gene encodes CDR1 DFQATT and CDR2 SNEGSKA (reference sequence). Unmatched junction bases numbered 13, after V lost 5 bases and J lost 13 bases. This CDR3 is built from 14 residues. For the CDR3, the DNA is TGCAGTGCTCAGACCGGGACAGGGGCCGCAGGACTGTTTTTT. Protein sequence: CSAQTGTGAAGLFF.

The table lists this clonotype with many counts. The chain employs TRBV7-3 and TRBJ2-3; 7 bases match TRBD2. The CDR3 length is 17 residues. The V gene end was trimmed by 1 base and the J gene end by 0 bases; junction bases not matched to a gene: 7. Germline V gives CDR1 SGHTA, CDR2 FQGTGA. The CDR3 nucleotides read TGTGCCAGCAGCTTAAAGGGGAGGCGGGAGAGCACAGATACGCAGTATTTT. Translation: CASSLKGRRESTDTQYF.

Ten or more counts support this clonotype. CDR3 amino acids: CASSEGGTRGYGYTF. CDR3 DNA sequence: TGTGCCAGCAGTGAAGGCGGGACCCGCGGCTATGGCTACACCTTC. V gene TRBV6-1 combines with J gene TRBJ1-2; weak D call: TRBD1 (5 bases). Germline V gene data show CDR1 as MNHNS and CDR2 as SASEGT. V was shortened by 1 base and J by 4 bases, with 13 bases between the two germline ends. This CDR3 region has 15 residues.

This clonotype was counted many times. The chain uses TRBV7-9 and TRBJ2-1, with TRBD1 identical over 9 bases. The CDR3 sequence is 16 residues long. The J segment lost 4 bases and the V segment lost 1 base, leaving 5 bases of the junction unmatched. The germline gives CDR1 SEHNR, CDR2 FQNEAQ (reference sequence). DNA of the CDR3: TGTGCCAGCAGCTTAGTGTGGGACAGGGATTACAATGAGCAGTTCTTC. Its protein is CASSLVWDRDYNEQFF.

As to this clonotype: A read error may explain this, as a much larger clone is one base away. The chain carries TRBV2 and TRBJ2-7; D is unclear. The germline V and J ends were trimmed by 3 bases and 2 bases, with 8 bases remaining between them. Germline CDR1 reads SNHLY; CDR2 reads FYNNEI. The CDR3 contains 13 residues. The CDR3: CASSDSSAYEQYF. The DNA of the CDR3 is TGTGCCAGCAGTGACTCGTCCGCCTACGAGCAGTACTTC.

This clonotype was found a few times. This chain links TRBV18 with TRBJ2-1; D ambiguous. This CDR3 has 13 amino acids. Trimming pared 4 bases from V and 5 bases from J, leaving 9 bases between. CDR1 and CDR2 (germline): KGHSH, LQKENI. As DNA, the CDR3 is TGTGCCAGCTCACGGCTAGAAAACAATGAGCAGTTCTTC. Translation: CASSRLENNEQFF.

The DNA of the CDR3 is TGTGCCAGCAGTTACTCGCCTAGCGGGAGGACCCACGAGCAGTACTTC. Its translation: CASSYSPSGRTHEQYF. This chain connects TRBV6-2 or TRBV6-3 to TRBJ2-7, with 11 bases that match TRBD2. CDR3 length: 16 amino acids. J gave up 5 bases and V 0 bases, and 6 bases lay outside the gene matches. Germline CDR1 is MNHEY and CDR2 is SVGEGT.

The chain has TRBV12-3 or TRBV12-4 and TRBJ1-3; 8 bases align to TRBD1. The CDR3 contains 17 residues. Trimming took 2 bases from V and 0 from J; bases not matched to a gene: 6. The CDR3 reads CASSLFGTGASGNTIYF. Here the CDR3 DNA reads TGTGCCAGCAGTTTATTTGGGACAGGCGCCTCTGGAAACACCATATATTTT.

The rearrangement joins TRBV27 to TRBJ1-5; D gene uncertain. CDR1 is MNHEY, CDR2 SMNVEV, per germline (reference sequence). This CDR3 is 15 amino acids long. The V end lost 8 bases, the J end lost 2 bases, and 16 bases lay between the germline ends. The CDR3 nucleotides read TGTGCCAGCGGCGTGCGGGGAAGCGGCAATCAGCCCCAGCATTTT. This sequence encodes CASGVRGSGNQPQHF.